This passage covers 17 T cell receptor beta chains from one sample sequenced in a study of human T cells and chemical hapten exposure. One entry per CDR3 protein results from TCRdb running MiXCR on the RACE reads. The sample records fewer than 55,000 distinct CDR3 sequences, roughly 10% being singletons. Time point of the sample: patch test 3, about 24 weeks after DPC sensitization. Treatment defined: therapeutic diphenylcyclopropenone sensitization with weekly scalp DPC. Material: whole blood, obtained in connection with sensitization to the hapten diphenylcyclopropenone (DPC). The receptors originated from a woman aged 40 to 50 with alopecia areata. Some clones in this sample may be carry-over from other donors' samples.

This clonotype was counted ten times or more. The J gene is TRBJ1-1, the V gene TRBV6-1; D remains ambiguous. Trimming left V 1 base short and J 1 base short, with 10 bases between. CDR3 length: 15 amino acids. CDR1 and CDR2 (germline): MNHNS, SASEGT. This CDR3 is CASSEVRLKNTEAFF. For the CDR3, the DNA is TGTGCCAGCAGTGAAGTCAGGTTAAAGAACACTGAAGCTTTCTTT.

This clonotype was detected only once. The chain uses TRBV29-1 and TRBJ1-4; D uncertain. CDR1 and CDR2 (germline): SQVTM, ANQGSEA. This CDR3 comprises 14 residues. V lost 6 bases to trimming and J lost 0 bases, with 11 bases between them. In nucleotides, the CDR3 is TGCAGCGTGGGATCAACAACAACTAATGAAAAACTGTTTTTT. This codes for CSVGSTTTNEKLFF.

Only a few counts were recorded for this clonotype. The chain uses TRBV7-2 and TRBJ1-6; tentative D call: TRBD1 (5 bases). With 1 base removed from V and 9 bases from J, the gap between germline ends came to 19 bases. Looked up from germline, CDR1 is SGHTA and CDR2 is FQGNSA. The CDR3 sequence is 17 residues long. CDR3 nucleotides: TGTGCCAGCAGCTTAGACAGCCAACCAGGGTCGGGTTCACCCCTCCACTTT. The encoded protein is CASSLDSQPGSGSPLHF.

This clonotype was found a few times. The chain links TRBV20-1 to TRBJ1-5; 7 bases map to TRBD1. Trimming took 4 bases from V and 2 from J; bases not matched to a gene: 5. CDR1 is DFQATT and CDR2 is SNEGSKA in the germline V gene (reference sequence). CDR3 size: 14 residues. The CDR3 loop reads CSATNDRGNQPQHF. The CDR3 bases are TGCAGTGCTACCAACGACAGGGGCAATCAGCCCCAGCATTTT.

This clonotype was detected only a few times. This rearrangement joins TRBV29-1 to TRBJ2-1; D is perhaps TRBD2 (5 bases). The germline V gene encodes CDR1 SQVTM and CDR2 ANQGSEA. This CDR3 has 12 residues. The CDR3 loop is CIGVGYRNEQFF. The CDR3 DNA reads as TGCATCGGGGTGGGATATCGCAATGAGCAGTTCTTC.

This clonotype was found a few times. The chain employs TRBV23-1 and TRBJ2-3, with TRBD1 as a possible D gene (6 bases). Being an ORF, TRBV23-1 has a function that is uncertain. The ends were cut back, 0 bases at V and 1 base at J, with 14 bases in the middle. CDR3 length: 17 amino acids. This chain's CDR3 is CASSQSGASEGTDTQYF. The CDR3 coding sequence is TGCGCCAGCAGTCAATCGGGGGCCTCGGAAGGCACAGATACGCAGTATTTT.

This sequence joins TRBV6-5 and TRBJ2-1; D may be TRBD2 (7 bases). The length of the CDR3 is 15 residues. Germline V lookup: CDR1 MNHEY, CDR2 SVGAGI. V was trimmed by 6 bases and J by 2 bases, leaving 14 bases between them. In DNA, the CDR3 is TGTGCCAGCAGCACCCGGGGGGCTCCCTACAATGAGCAGTTCTTC. Translating gives CASSTRGAPYNEQFF.

The chain has TRBV29-1 and TRBJ2-1; D ambiguous. V was clipped by 7 bases and J by 0 bases, with 13 bases between them. Per the germline V gene, CDR1 is SQVTM and CDR2 is ANQGSEA. This CDR3 region has 14 residues. The CDR3 DNA sequence: TGCAGCGCCTCAGACGCGAGCTCCTACAATGAGCAGTTCTTC. Translating gives CSASDASSYNEQFF.

This clonotype was counted a few times. This chain uses TRBV6-2 or TRBV6-3 with TRBJ2-1; D is unresolved. V dropped 0 bases and J dropped 4 bases, with 7 bases sitting between them. There are 14 residues in the CDR3. Germline V gene sequence: CDR1 MNHEY, CDR2 SVGEGT. This CDR3 reads CASSYSAEYNEQFF. The CDR3 DNA reads TGTGCCAGCAGTTACTCCGCAGAATACAATGAGCAGTTCTTC.

Only a few counts were recorded for this clonotype. The chain combines TRBV5-1 with TRBJ2-7; D is perhaps TRBD1 (6 bases). V gave up 6 bases and J gave up 2 bases, with 15 bases separating them. This CDR3 has 14 amino acids. Germline V CDR1 and CDR2: SGHRS, YFSETQ. CDR3: CASTYSPGAYEQYF. The DNA for the CDR3 is TGCGCCAGCACTTACTCTCCAGGGGCCTACGAGCAGTACTTC.

This clonotype was observed at least ten times. This sequence joins TRBV11-2 and TRBJ1-1; D gene ambiguous. CDR1 and CDR2 (germline): SGHAT, FQNNGV. This CDR3 has 14 amino acids. The V end was cut by 8 bases, the J end by 6 bases, with 19 bases between. CDR3 sequence reads: CASHLSYAGAEAFF. For the CDR3, the DNA is TGTGCCAGCCACCTCTCGTACGCTGGGGCTGAAGCTTTCTTT.

Details on this clonotype: A much more abundant neighbour one base away suggests this may be a read error. The gene calls are TRBV6-4 and TRBJ2-3, with a weak D call TRBD2 (6 bases). The CDR3 sequence is 14 residues long. Per the germline V gene, CDR1 is MRHNA and CDR2 is SNTAGT. CDR3 amino acids: CASSERGSTDTQNF. CDR3 sequence (DNA): TGTGCCAGCAGTGAGCGGGGTAGCACAGATACGCAGAATTTT.

This clonotype has ten or more counts. The V and J genes are TRBV6-2 or TRBV6-3 and TRBJ1-1; D not certain. The V end was cut by 0 bases, the J end by 2 bases, with 1 base between. This CDR3 spans 12 amino acids. CDR1 MNHEY and CDR2 SVGEGT come from the germline V gene. The CDR3 loop reads CASSYSNTEAFF. Here the CDR3 DNA reads TGTGCCAGCAGTTACTCTAACACTGAAGCTTTCTTT.

On this clonotype itself: A read error may be the cause here, since a much bigger clone is one base away. The J gene is TRBJ2-1, the V gene TRBV18, with D perhaps TRBD1 (6 bases). The J call may not be correct, given that the DNA end is closer to TRBJ2-7. The CDR3 is 15 amino acids. Germline V gives CDR1 KGHSH, CDR2 LQKENI. In DNA form, the CDR3 reads TGTGCCAGCTCACCACCCCTGCGTGGGGACAATGAGCAGTACTTC. Translation gives CASSPPLRGDNEQYF.

This clonotype has a count of ten or more. The chain has TRBV6-2 or TRBV6-3 and TRBJ1-1, with D unresolved. V was cut by 7 bases and J by 1 base, with 19 bases left in between. There are 16 residues in the CDR3. Germline V gene sequence: CDR1 MNHEY, CDR2 SVGEGT. The CDR3 nucleotides are TGTGCCAGCACCGAACGCCCCAGGCTCGGGAACACTGAAGCTTTCTTT. It encodes CASTERPRLGNTEAFF.

V gene TRBV10-3 combines with J gene TRBJ1-1; the D gene is possibly TRBD1 (5 bases). The CDR3 runs to 16 residues. V dropped 3 bases and J dropped 5 bases, with 19 bases sitting between them. CDR1 and CDR2 (germline): ENHRY, SYGVKD. CDR3 region: CAISDRSSTGGTEAFF. In nucleotides, the CDR3 is TGTGCCATCAGTGATAGGAGTAGCACTGGGGGAACTGAAGCTTTCTTT.

This clonotype appeared a few times. The chain is built from TRBV7-3 and TRBJ2-5; the D is unclear. This CDR3 region has 13 residues. Trimming removed 5 bases from V and 5 bases from J, with 12 bases in between. Germline CDR1 SGHTA, CDR2 FQGTGA. The CDR3 region has the DNA TGTGCCAGCAGCCTGCCCCCTGCGGAGACCCAGTACTTC. Translated, it gives CASSLPPAETQYF. Supplemented by reference TRBV7-3 and TRBJ2-5, the full variable domain reads GAGVSQTPSNKVTEKGKYVELRCDPISGHTALYWYRQSLGQGPEFLIYFQGTGAADDSGLPNDRFFAVRPEGSVSTLKIQRTERGDSAVYLCASSLPPAETQYFGPGTRLLVL.